The 17 T cell receptor beta chains given below trace back to one sample, sequenced in a study of control samples from healthy donors and cancer patients. Sequenced by immunoSEQ multiplex PCR; TCRdb stores in-frame clones only, minus some. This table holds roughly 38,000 clones, roughly nine tenths found once. Sample: blood. Receptor source: a woman aged 45 to 65 in good health.

V gene TRBV7-7 combines with J gene TRBJ2-2, with 7 bases fitting TRBD1. The V gene's germline CDR1 is SSHAT and CDR2 FNYEAQ (reference sequence). The CDR3 totals 16 residues. Germline trimming cut 5 bases from V and 0 bases from J; bases unmatched to any gene: 6. The CDR3 DNA follows: TGTGCCAGCAGCCCGGCCGGGACAGCGAACACCGGGGAGCTGTTTTTT. Translated, it gives CASSPAGTANTGELFF.

The chain employs TRBV19 and TRBJ2-7, with TRBD1 matching 11 bases. V trimming: 4 bases; J trimming: 8 bases; junction bases outside the gene matches: 7. CDR1 and CDR2 from the germline V gene are LNHDA and SQIVND (reference sequence). This CDR3 region has 14 residues. CDR3: CASSTGQGGLKQYF. CDR3 sequence (DNA): TGTGCCAGTAGTACGGGACAGGGGGGCTTGAAGCAGTACTTC.

The chain is built from TRBV9 and TRBJ2-4, with D perhaps given as TRBD1 or TRBD2 (5 bases each). The V gene lost 0 bases and the J gene lost 8 bases, with 15 bases spanning the gap. Germline CDR1 SGDLS, CDR2 YYNGEE. This CDR3 has 15 amino acids. CDR3 in DNA: TGTGCCAGCAGCGTAGGGGATTGGGGGATCGACATTCAGTACTTC. Protein: CASSVGDWGIDIQYF.

The V and J genes are TRBV5-1 and TRBJ1-1; 7 bases match TRBD1. Losses at the gene ends were 4 bases for V and 7 bases for J; bases not matched to a gene: 4. The germline gives CDR1 SGHRS, CDR2 YFSETQ. This CDR3 region has 12 residues. CDR3 nucleotide sequence: TGCGCCAGCAGCCGCGACAGGGTTGAAGCTTTCTTT. Translation gives CASSRDRVEAFF.

This rearrangement joins TRBV30 to TRBJ1-2, with a possible D match to TRBD1 (6 bases). Germline lookup yields CDR1 GTSNPN and CDR2 SVGIG (reference sequence). Trimming left V 4 bases short and J 8 bases short, with 14 bases between. CDR3 size: 12 residues. The CDR3 loop reads CAWIGQLGGYTF. In DNA, the CDR3 is TGTGCCTGGATTGGACAGTTAGGCGGCTACACCTTC.

DNA of the CDR3: TGTGCCAGCAGCCGAGGGGACATGCGCTACGAGCAGTACTTC. Translating gives CASSRGDMRYEQYF. The chain carries TRBV7-6 and TRBJ2-7; D is possibly TRBD1 (6 bases). The germline CDR1 and CDR2 sequences are SGHVS and FNYEAQ. V lost 5 bases and J lost 3, with 14 bases in between. The length of the CDR3 is 14 residues.

V gene TRBV11-2 combines with J gene TRBJ1-2; D is undetermined. The CDR3 contains 13 residues. Germline V gene data show CDR1 as SGHAT and CDR2 as FQNNGV. V was clipped by 0 bases and J by 4 bases, with 6 bases between them. This CDR3 is CASSLDLPYGYTF. CDR3 sequence (DNA): TGTGCCAGCAGCTTAGATCTCCCCTATGGCTACACCTTC.

The chain is built from TRBV7-2 and TRBJ1-1, with D unclear. The germline gives CDR1 SGHTA, CDR2 FQGNSA. The CDR3 is 14 amino acids. V shed 5 bases and J shed 1 base, with 11 bases lying between them. Written as DNA, the CDR3 is TGTGCCAGCAGCCGTAGCTCTGAGAACACTGAAGCTTTCTTT. Translated, it gives CASSRSSENTEAFF.

The chain joins TRBV21-1 to TRBJ1-1; the table's D gene call, TRBD1, was not cross checked with the DNA. TRBV21-1 is a known pseudogene. This CDR3 region has 14 residues. The CDR3 sequence is CASNRTGRNTEAFF. CDR3 coding DNA: TGTGCCAGCAACCGGACAGGCAGGAACACTGAAGCTTTCTTT.

V and J are TRBV4-1 and TRBJ1-6; D possibly corresponds to TRBD1 (5 bases). The germline gives CDR1 MGHRA, CDR2 YSYEKL. V lost 1 base to trimming and J lost 7 bases, with 11 bases between them. This CDR3 has 15 residues. CDR3 nucleotide sequence: TGCGCCAGCAGCCAAGTGGGCGGGGCGAATTCACCCCTCCACTTT. This sequence encodes CASSQVGGANSPLHF.

J is TRBJ2-1 and V is TRBV6-1; the D gene could be TRBD1 or TRBD2 (5 bases each). The CDR3 is made up of 14 amino acids. Germline loops: CDR1 MNHNS, CDR2 SASEGT. The V end was cut by 5 bases, the J end by 7 bases, with 15 bases between. The CDR3 protein is CASSTEGIWNEQFF. CDR3 bases: TGTGCCAGCAGTACCGAGGGGATATGGAATGAGCAGTTCTTC.

The chain has TRBV7-2 and TRBJ1-5; a possible D gene is TRBD1 (6 bases). V dropped 6 bases and J dropped 7 bases, with 19 bases sitting between them. The CDR3 is 15 residues long. Germline CDR1 SGHTA, CDR2 FQGNSA. CDR3 in DNA: TGTGCCAGCAGTCCCGGGACACCGAGGGGACAGCCCCAGCATTTT. It encodes CASSPGTPRGQPQHF.

The genes are TRBV9 and TRBJ2-1, with D perhaps given as TRBD1 or TRBD2 (5 bases each). CDR3 length: 16 residues. The ends were cut back, 0 bases at V and 1 base at J, with 11 bases in the middle. CDR1 is SGDLS and CDR2 is YYNGEE in the germline V gene. The CDR3 region has the DNA TGTGCCAGCAGCGTAGAGCTGAGGGGTTCCTACAATGAGCAGTTCTTC. Encoded protein: CASSVELRGSYNEQFF.

The genes are TRBV5-6 and TRBJ2-1; D is unclear. Germline-derived CDR1 and CDR2 are SGHDT and YYEEEE. The CDR3 sequence is 16 residues long. Trimming pared 0 bases from V and 1 base from J, leaving 11 bases between. This chain's CDR3 is CASSLDILGSYNEQFF. CDR3 DNA: TGTGCCAGCAGCTTGGACATCCTCGGGTCCTACAATGAGCAGTTCTTC.

The genes are TRBV14 and TRBJ1-3, with D perhaps TRBD1 (5 bases). Germline V gene data show CDR1 as SGHDN and CDR2 as FVKESK. V lost 0 bases, J lost 4 bases, and 10 bases lay in between. The CDR3 totals 15 residues. CDR3 residues: CASSQDTGPGNTIYF. The CDR3 nucleotides read TGTGCCAGCAGCCAAGATACAGGACCGGGAAACACCATATATTTT.

This chain links TRBV5-1 with TRBJ2-2, with 8 nucleotides matching TRBD1. Germline trimming cut 4 bases from V and 5 bases from J; bases unmatched to any gene: 7. The CDR3 length is 15 residues. Germline V gene data show CDR1 as SGHRS and CDR2 as YFSETQ. CDR3 in DNA: TGCGCCAGCAGCAACCGGCGGACAGGGACCGGGGAGCTGTTTTTT. Translating it yields CASSNRRTGTGELFF.

V gene TRBV7-9 combines with J gene TRBJ1-1; D is uncertain. Germline lookup yields CDR1 SEHNR and CDR2 FQNEAQ (reference sequence). V lost 3 bases and J lost 5, with 7 bases in between. This CDR3 region has 12 residues. In DNA form, the CDR3 reads TGTGCCAGCAGCTTCGGGGAGACTGAAGCTTTCTTT. The encoded protein is CASSFGETEAFF.